The 11 T cell receptor beta chains below come from one sample, sequenced in a study of T-cell reconstitution after alpha-beta-depleted transplantation in children. Unique molecular identifiers were incorporated into the prepared TCRbeta library. TCRdb ran MiXCR on the PCR reads and lists one entry per CDR3 protein. This table holds 150,000 to 200,000 distinct CDR3 sequences, around 10% found once. The material was PBMCs, obtained before TCRalphabeta/CD19-depleted stem cell transplant. The receptors originated from a boy aged 2-9 years with acute myeloid leukemia, due to receive a stem cell transplant.

This clonotype was picked up many times. The chain uses TRBV2 and TRBJ2-5; D not resolved. The CDR3 runs to 13 residues. Germline CDR1 is SNHLY and CDR2 is FYNNEI. Trimming left V 5 bases short and J 0 bases short, with 7 bases between. The CDR3 loop reads CASSRGHQETQYF. The CDR3 bases are TGTGCCAGCAGTCGAGGACACCAAGAGACCCAGTACTTC.

The V call is TRBV7-9, the J call TRBJ1-6, with no clear D. The CDR3 sequence is 17 residues long. Germline-derived CDR1 and CDR2 are SEHNR and FQNEAQ (reference sequence). V was trimmed by 5 bases and J by 3 bases, leaving 17 bases between them. The CDR3 spells CASSLERGDFYNSPLHF. CDR3 DNA: TGTGCCAGCAGCCTAGAGCGGGGTGACTTCTATAATTCACCCCTCCACTTT.

This clonotype was picked up many times. Here the CDR3 reads CASSPILAGGRQKTQYF. The DNA of the CDR3 is TGTGCCAGCAGCCCAATCCTAGCGGGAGGTCGCCAGAAGACCCAGTACTTC. The V call is TRBV4-2, the J call TRBJ2-5; 11 bases line up with TRBD2. The CDR3 consists of 17 residues. Trimming removed 4 bases from V and 6 bases from J; junction bases left unmatched: 13. The germline V gene encodes CDR1 LGHNA and CDR2 YNFKEQ.

DNA for the CDR3: TGTGCCAGCGAGCGGCAAGCAGGCTCAAACTATGGCTACACCTTC. As protein: CASERQAGSNYGYTF. This chain uses TRBV2 with TRBJ1-2; no firm D call. CDR3 length: 15 residues. V dropped 8 bases and J dropped 2 bases, with 18 bases sitting between them. The germline V gene has CDR1 SNHLY and CDR2 FYNNEI.

This clonotype was counted ten times or more. The chain is built from TRBV7-8 and TRBJ2-3; 9 bases map to TRBD2. This CDR3 is built from 15 residues. With V trimmed by 5 bases and J by 2 bases, 5 bases remained unmatched. Germline-derived CDR1 and CDR2 are SGHVS and FQNEAQ. Here the CDR3 reads CASSAGGGHTDTQYF. The CDR3 region has the DNA TGTGCCAGCAGCGCGGGGGGGGGCCACACAGATACGCAGTATTTT. Filled out from reference TRBV7-8 and TRBJ2-3, the complete variable domain reads GAGVSQSPRYKVAKRGQDVALRCDPISGHVSLFWYQQALGQGPEFLTYFQNEAQLDKSGLPSDRFFAERPEGSVSTLKIQRTQQEDSAVYLCASSAGGGHTDTQYFGPGTRLTVL.

This clonotype was observed many times. This chain uses TRBV5-6 with TRBJ2-5; D may be TRBD1 or TRBD2 (6 bases each). The germline gives CDR1 SGHDT, CDR2 YYEEEE. Deletions cut 4 bases from V and 2 bases from J, with 21 bases between. The CDR3 spans 17 residues. The CDR3 DNA reads TGTGCCAGCAGCGTAGGGGGGTTCCCCTACCAACAAGAGACCCAGTACTTC. Translated: CASSVGGFPYQQETQYF.

This clonotype was counted many times. The V call is TRBV14, the J call TRBJ2-1; D may be TRBD1 (5 bases). Trimming left V 1 base short and J 4 bases short, with 8 bases between. This CDR3 is 14 amino acids long. Germline CDR1 SGHDN, CDR2 FVKESK. The CDR3 DNA follows: TGTGCCAGCAGCCAAGTCGCAGGGTACAATGAGCAGTTCTTC. Translating it yields CASSQVAGYNEQFF.

This chain joins TRBV29-1 and TRBJ1-1; D ambiguous. The CDR3 spans 13 residues. Trimming removed 8 bases from V and 6 bases from J, with 19 bases in between. In germline, CDR1 is SQVTM, CDR2 ANQGSEA. This CDR3 reads CSPHMYWGAEAFF. CDR3 DNA: TGCAGCCCTCATATGTACTGGGGAGCTGAAGCTTTCTTT.

This clonotype came up many times. For the CDR3, the DNA is TGCAGTGTCGGCAGCGGTTCAGTTTTCGCAGATACGCAGTATTTT. This sequence encodes CSVGSGSVFADTQYF. The J gene is TRBJ2-3, the V gene TRBV20-1; TRBD2 is a possible D gene (5 bases). Germline V gives CDR1 DFQATT, CDR2 SNEGSKA (reference sequence). This CDR3 spans 15 amino acids. The V end lost 7 bases, the J end lost 4 bases, and 21 bases lay between the germline ends.

In this sample, this clonotype turned up many times. V is TRBV5-1 and J is TRBJ2-2, with D uncertain. V was pared by 0 bases and J by 7 bases, with 16 bases between. Germline-derived CDR1 and CDR2 are SGHRS and YFSETQ. The CDR3 spans 16 residues. CDR3 sequence: CASSLGSADLLGELFF. CDR3 coding DNA: TGCGCCAGCAGCTTGGGCTCTGCTGATTTACTCGGGGAGCTGTTTTTT.

Many counts were recorded for this clonotype. The rearrangement joins TRBV28 to TRBJ2-7, with 8 bases matching TRBD1. There are 15 residues in the CDR3. V lost 2 bases to trimming and J lost 7 bases; unmatched junction nucleotides: 10. Per the germline V gene, CDR1 is MDHEN and CDR2 is SYDVKM. The chain's CDR3 is CASSLPAAGGGEQYF. Written as DNA, the CDR3 is TGTGCCAGCAGTTTACCTGCCGCAGGGGGCGGTGAGCAGTACTTC.